The 32 T cell receptor beta chains below come from one sample, sequenced in a study of CD8+ T cells in alopecia areata. Treatment in this sample: oral pan-JAK inhibitor, 5-10 mg twice daily. Investigators isolated RNA and reverse transcribed it into cDNA to act as the sequencing template. Some clones are missing from TCRdb's copy, which holds only in-frame ones; the method was immunoSEQ multiplex PCR. The sample has around 190,000 clones; over 60% are singletons. The source was CD4+ T cells sorted from blood, collected at week 4, from a patient treated with tofacitinib. The receptors stem from a human donor with alopecia areata.

The chain employs TRBV15 and TRBJ2-5; TRBD2 agrees at 9 bases. V lost 3 bases, J lost 4 bases, and 3 bases stayed unmatched. CDR1 and CDR2 from the germline V gene are LNHNV and YYDKDF (reference sequence). CDR3 length: 14 amino acids. The chain's CDR3 is CATSRSGGRETQYF. Here the CDR3 DNA reads TGTGCCACCAGCAGGAGCGGGGGGAGAGAGACCCAGTACTTC.

This CDR3 is CASSTGGSSETQYF. The CDR3 nucleotides are TGTGCCAGCAGCACCGGGGGCTCCTCGGAGACCCAGTACTTC. The chain joins TRBV7-2 to TRBJ2-5; D is possibly TRBD1 or TRBD2 (6 bases each). Trimming cost V 5 bases and J 5 bases, with 15 bases left between them. Germline V gene data show CDR1 as SGHTA and CDR2 as FQGNSA. This CDR3 is built from 14 residues.

The chain joins TRBV30 to TRBJ2-3; D is tentatively TRBD1 or TRBD2 (5 bases each). Germline loops: CDR1 GTSNPN, CDR2 SVGIG (reference sequence). With 2 bases removed from V and 11 bases from J, the gap between germline ends came to 14 bases. The CDR3 contains 12 residues. The CDR3, as DNA: TGTGCCTGGAGTTCGGGACCGCGGAGGCAGTATTTT. Amino acid sequence: CAWSSGPRRQYF.

The rearrangement links TRBV30 to TRBJ2-5; D unresolved. The germline gives CDR1 GTSNPN, CDR2 SVGIG (reference sequence). The CDR3 consists of 10 residues. The V end lost 7 bases, the J end lost 1 base, and 4 bases lay between the germline ends. As DNA, the CDR3 is TGTGCCTCAGGCCAAGAGACCCAGTACTTC. Protein: CASGQETQYF.

The chain has TRBV29-1 and TRBJ2-5, with D perhaps matching TRBD1 or TRBD2 (5 bases each). This CDR3 has 12 amino acids. V lost 6 bases and J 4 bases, leaving 12 bases between the germline ends. CDR1 is SQVTM and CDR2 is ANQGSEA in the germline V gene. CDR3 protein: CSVRGFRETQYF. CDR3 nucleotide sequence: TGCAGCGTACGGGGCTTCAGAGAGACCCAGTACTTC.

This clone was counted only a few times. The J gene is TRBJ2-3, the V gene TRBV4-3, with 9 bases lining up with TRBD2. CDR1 is LGHNA and CDR2 is YSLEER in the germline V gene. V shed 0 bases, J shed 2 bases, and the junction held 9 bases outside the gene matches. The CDR3 sequence is 18 residues long. CDR3 sequence (DNA): TGCGCCAGCAGCCAAGATCGGAAGCGGGGGGTAGACACAGATACGCAGTATTTT. Amino acid sequence: CASSQDRKRGVDTDTQYF.

The CDR3 nucleotides read TGTGCCATCAGGGAGAACGGGGAATTGGGCGAGCAGTACTTC. As protein: CAIRENGELGEQYF. This sequence joins TRBV10-3 and TRBJ2-7, with D tentatively TRBD2 (5 bases). Trimming took 6 bases from V and 6 from J, leaving 18 bases between them. The CDR3 length is 14 residues. The V gene's germline CDR1 is ENHRY and CDR2 SYGVKD.

CDR3 sequence (DNA): TGCGCCAGCAGCTTGGCCGAGAGTAGCGGGGTTAGCTCCTACGAGCAGTACTTC. This encodes CASSLAESSGVSSYEQYF. The chain employs TRBV5-1 and TRBJ2-7; the match to TRBD2 covers 8 bases. Looked up from germline, CDR1 is SGHRS and CDR2 is YFSETQ. The junction had 11 bases not matched to a gene; V was cut back by 0 bases and J by 0 bases. The CDR3 has 18 residues. Complete variable domain (other parts from reference TRBV5-1 and TRBJ2-7): KAGVTQTPRYLIKTRGQQVTLSCSPISGHRSVSWYQQTPGQGLQFLFEYFSETQRNKGNFPGRFSGRQFSNSRSEMNVSTLELGDSALYLCASSLAESSGVSSYEQYFGPGTRLTVT.

This clone appeared a few times. In nucleotides, the CDR3 is TGTGCCTGGAGTGAGGGACAGGGTAATCAGCCCCAGCATTTT. The encoded protein is CAWSEGQGNQPQHF. The V call is TRBV30, the J call TRBJ1-5, with 9 positions matching TRBD1. The CDR3 runs to 14 residues. Germline assignment: CDR1 GTSNPN and CDR2 SVGIG (reference sequence). With V trimmed by 1 base and J by 4 bases, 2 bases remained unmatched.

This clone has more than one count but fewer than ten. The V gene is TRBV6-5, the J gene TRBJ1-2; D possibly corresponds to TRBD1 (6 bases). This CDR3 contains 15 residues. The germline CDR1 and CDR2 sequences are MNHEY and SVGAGI. Trimming stripped 4 bases from V and 9 bases from J, with 21 bases between. The CDR3 sequence is CASSLAFQPGESYTF. CDR3 DNA: TGTGCCAGCAGTTTGGCATTCCAGCCAGGGGAGAGCTACACCTTC.

The sample holds a few counts of this clone. This sequence joins TRBV29-1 and TRBJ1-1; no clear D gene. Germline CDR1 SQVTM, CDR2 ANQGSEA. Trimming stripped 2 bases from V and 3 bases from J, with 13 bases between. The CDR3 is made up of 14 amino acids. The CDR3 protein is CSVELWTEYTEAFF. As DNA, the CDR3 is TGCAGCGTTGAATTATGGACTGAATACACTGAAGCTTTCTTT.

The V gene is TRBV4-1, the J gene TRBJ2-1; TRBD2 matches 7 bases. V shed 1 base and J 15 bases; nucleotides not matched to a gene: 6. The CDR3 runs 12 residues. Germline CDR1 reads MGHRA; CDR2 reads YSYEKL. In nucleotides, the CDR3 is TGCGCCAGCAGCCAAGTGGGAGGGTTAAGGTTCTTC. This gives the protein CASSQVGGLRFF.

The chain recombines TRBV29-1 with TRBJ1-3; D possibly corresponds to TRBD1 (5 bases). Germline V lookup: CDR1 SQVTM, CDR2 ANQGSEA. The CDR3 spans 14 residues. Trimming took off 7 bases at V and 4 bases at J, with 17 bases between the two ends. CDR3 sequence reads: CSAAGTHVGNTIYF. The CDR3 bases are TGCAGCGCCGCGGGGACCCACGTAGGAAACACCATATATTTT.

The J gene is TRBJ2-1, the V gene TRBV27; D is unresolved. Germline CDR1 is MNHEY and CDR2 is SMNVEV (reference sequence). The V end was cut by 0 bases, the J end by 9 bases, with 15 bases between. The CDR3 consists of 15 residues. CDR3: CASSLSPGRSIEQFF. The CDR3 region has the DNA TGTGCCAGCAGTTTATCCCCCGGACGGTCAATTGAGCAGTTCTTC.

This clone was counted only a few times. V and J are TRBV19 and TRBJ2-7; D is ambiguous. Germline V gene sequence: CDR1 LNHDA, CDR2 SQIVND (reference sequence). V was shortened by 5 bases and J by 5 bases, with 16 bases between the two germline ends. This CDR3 contains 14 residues. Here the CDR3 DNA reads TGTGCCAGTAGTCTGGGCCTCGGCGGCCACGAGCAGTACTTC. Amino acids: CASSLGLGGHEQYF.

V is TRBV5-4 and J is TRBJ1-2; D is possibly TRBD1 (5 bases). Germline values: CDR1 SGHNT, CDR2 YYREEE (reference sequence). The CDR3 contains 14 residues. V gave up 2 bases and J gave up 4 bases, with 12 bases separating them. CDR3 nucleotide sequence: TGTGCCAGCAGCTTAATAGGGGACGGCTATGGCTACACCTTC. This encodes CASSLIGDGYGYTF.

The genes are TRBV7-9 and TRBJ2-7; D may match TRBD1 or TRBD2 (5 bases each). CDR1 and CDR2 (germline): SEHNR, FQNEAQ (reference sequence). The CDR3 runs to 14 residues. The V and J ends lost 6 bases and 6 bases respectively, with 18 bases between them. CDR3 sequence reads: CASRPGTLRGEQYF. The CDR3 bases are TGTGCCAGCAGACCCGGGACCCTTAGAGGCGAGCAGTACTTC.

This chain uses TRBV11-1 with TRBJ2-7; D may be TRBD1 (5 bases). Germline V CDR1 and CDR2: SGHAT, FQDESV (reference sequence). V lost 3 bases and J lost 3, with 15 bases in between. CDR3 length: 15 amino acids. The CDR3 here is CASSLETGDSYEQYF. The CDR3 DNA reads TGTGCCAGCAGCTTGGAAACTGGTGACAGCTACGAGCAGTACTTC. The entire variable domain, with the rest obtained from reference TRBV11-1 and TRBJ2-7, is as follows: EAEVAQSPRYKITEKSQAVAFWCDPISGHATLYWYRQILGQGPELLVQFQDESVVDDSQLPKDRFSAERLKGVDSTLKIQPAELGDSAMYLCASSLETGDSYEQYFGPGTRLTVT.

This chain uses TRBV29-1 with TRBJ1-2, with a weak D call TRBD1 (6 bases). The V end lost 4 bases, the J end lost 0 bases, and 12 bases lay between the germline ends. CDR1 and CDR2 from the germline V gene are SQVTM and ANQGSEA. This CDR3 has 14 residues. The CDR3 region has the DNA TGCAGCGTTGTATACAGGGCCGCTAACTATGGCTACACCTTC. It is translated as CSVVYRAANYGYTF.

The chain carries TRBV27 and TRBJ1-6; TRBD1 might be the D (5 bases). This CDR3 comprises 14 residues. Germline values: CDR1 MNHEY, CDR2 SMNVEV (reference sequence). V was pared by 7 bases and J by 6 bases, with 13 bases between. The CDR3, as DNA: TGTGCCAGCACCTTTAGGGGAGGTAATTCACCCCTCCACTTT. This translates into CASTFRGGNSPLHF.

V is TRBV5-1 and J is TRBJ1-2, with D hard to call. V lost 0 bases and J lost 8, with 11 bases in between. The length of the CDR3 is 13 residues. Germline CDR1 is SGHRS and CDR2 is YFSETQ. The CDR3 sequence: CASSLAGNEGYTF. The DNA of the CDR3 is TGCGCCAGCAGCTTGGCGGGGAATGAGGGCTACACCTTC.

J is TRBJ1-2 and V is TRBV4-1, with D unclear. This CDR3 is 13 amino acids long. V lost 0 bases to trimming and J lost 7 bases, with 9 bases between them. CDR1 and CDR2 from the germline V gene are MGHRA and YSYEKL. The CDR3 sequence is CASSQDWARGYTF. The CDR3, as DNA: TGCGCCAGCAGCCAAGACTGGGCTCGTGGCTACACCTTC.

The chain joins TRBV30 to TRBJ1-6; D perhaps matches TRBD1 (6 bases). There are 15 residues in the CDR3. CDR1 GTSNPN and CDR2 SVGIG come from the germline V gene (reference sequence). V was pared by 2 bases and J by 6 bases, with 14 bases between. CDR3 DNA: TGTGCCTGGAGTTGGCAGGACAGTGGTAATTCACCCCTCCACTTT. Protein: CAWSWQDSGNSPLHF.

This clone came up once. The chain is built from TRBV30 and TRBJ1-2; the D gene is possibly TRBD1 (6 bases). The CDR3 is 14 amino acids. Germline V gene sequence: CDR1 GTSNPN, CDR2 SVGIG (reference sequence). Trimming left V 4 bases short and J 8 bases short, with 20 bases between. For the CDR3, the DNA is TGTGCCTGGACTCGTACAGGGCCTTGGGGCGGCTACACCTTC. It is translated as CAWTRTGPWGGYTF.

This clone is a singleton in its sample. The J gene is TRBJ1-2, the V gene TRBV6-1; D call uncertain. The V gene lost 1 base and the J gene lost 2 bases, with 5 bases spanning the gap. The germline CDR1 and CDR2 sequences are MNHNS and SASEGT. This CDR3 is 13 amino acids long. The CDR3 sequence is CASSEETNYGYTF. As DNA, the CDR3 is TGTGCCAGCAGTGAAGAAACCAACTATGGCTACACCTTC.

The V gene is TRBV29-1, the J gene TRBJ2-3, with 9 bases fitting TRBD2. Looked up from germline, CDR1 is SQVTM and CDR2 is ANQGSEA. The V segment lost 3 bases and the J segment 3 bases; nucleotides outside the gene matches: 7. The CDR3 is made up of 15 amino acids. The CDR3 is CSVDRSSGATDTQYF. The CDR3 DNA reads TGCAGCGTTGACAGGTCTAGCGGGGCGACAGATACGCAGTATTTT.

In this sample, this clone turned up a few times. J is TRBJ2-1 and V is TRBV30; the D is unclear. The V gene's germline CDR1 is GTSNPN and CDR2 SVGIG (reference sequence). Trimming shortened V by 1 base and J by 6 bases, and 10 bases separated the two germline ends. There are 13 residues in the CDR3. CDR3 sequence reads: CAWSGSTINEQFF. DNA of the CDR3: TGTGCCTGGAGTGGAAGCACCATCAATGAGCAGTTCTTC.

V is TRBV30 and J is TRBJ1-1; TRBD1 might be the D (5 bases). This CDR3 region has 13 residues. V lost 4 bases and J 8 bases, leaving 17 bases between the germline ends. CDR1 is GTSNPN and CDR2 is SVGIG in the germline V gene (reference sequence). The CDR3 here is CAWIGAQTGEAFF. The CDR3 DNA is TGTGCCTGGATAGGGGCACAGACCGGCGAAGCTTTCTTT.

This clone was observed once. This chain connects TRBV2 to TRBJ1-1; TRBD1 is a possible D gene (5 bases). The CDR3 totals 14 residues. Trimming left V 6 bases short and J 0 bases short, with 11 bases between. Germline V CDR1 and CDR2: SNHLY, FYNNEI. CDR3 protein: CASSFTGMNTEAFF. The CDR3 nucleotides read TGTGCCAGCAGCTTCACAGGAATGAACACTGAAGCTTTCTTT.

The sample holds a few counts of this clone. The genes are TRBV11-3 and TRBJ2-4; 13 nucleotides agree with TRBD2. The germline V gene encodes CDR1 SGHNT and CDR2 YENEEA. The CDR3 spans 19 residues. Trimming cost V 1 base and J 10 bases; bases outside gene matches: 16. The CDR3 DNA reads as TGTGCCAGCAGCTTAGGGCTAGGACTAGCGGGGGAAACGATTGAGATTCAGTACTTC. Protein: CASSLGLGLAGETIEIQYF.

This chain uses TRBV30 with TRBJ2-1; D call uncertain. Trimming cost V 5 bases and J 6 bases, with 8 bases left between them. CDR3 length equals 11 residues. In germline, CDR1 is GTSNPN, CDR2 SVGIG (reference sequence). The CDR3 DNA reads as TGTGCCTGGTTGAATTCCAATGAGCAGTTCTTC. As protein: CAWLNSNEQFF.

The genes are TRBV7-9 and TRBJ2-1; D could derive from TRBD1 or TRBD2 (7 bases each). The CDR3 spans 14 residues. CDR1 is SEHNR and CDR2 is FQNEAQ in the germline V gene (reference sequence). V lost 0 bases and J lost 7, with 10 bases in between. CDR3 protein: CASSLAQGGNEQFF. The CDR3 nucleotides are TGTGCCAGCAGCTTAGCTCAGGGGGGGAATGAGCAGTTCTTC.